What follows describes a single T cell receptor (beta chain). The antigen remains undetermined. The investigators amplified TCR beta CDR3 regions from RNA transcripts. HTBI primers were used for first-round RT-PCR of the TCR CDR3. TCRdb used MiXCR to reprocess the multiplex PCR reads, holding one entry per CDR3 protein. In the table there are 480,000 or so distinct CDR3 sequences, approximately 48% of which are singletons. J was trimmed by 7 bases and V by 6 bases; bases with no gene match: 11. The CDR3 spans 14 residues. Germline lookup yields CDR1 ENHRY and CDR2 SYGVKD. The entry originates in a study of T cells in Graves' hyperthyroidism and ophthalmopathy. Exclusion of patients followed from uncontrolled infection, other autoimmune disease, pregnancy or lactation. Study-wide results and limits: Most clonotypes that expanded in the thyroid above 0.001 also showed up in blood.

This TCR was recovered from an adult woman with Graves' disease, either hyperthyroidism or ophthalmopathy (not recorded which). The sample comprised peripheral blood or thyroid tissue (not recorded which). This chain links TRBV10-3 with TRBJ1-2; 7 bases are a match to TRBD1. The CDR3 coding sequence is TGTGCCATCAGCCCGGGACAGACGGTGGCTGGCTACACCTTC. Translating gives CAISPGQTVAGYTF.